This T cell receptor (beta chain) was documented in a study of persistence of HIV-infected CD4 T cells (dated by TCRdb to between 2020 and 2021). Concerning the study at large: CMV- and HIV-1 Gag-responding CD4+ T cells were isolated from ART-treated individuals so that antigen-driven clonal expansion of HIV-1-infected cells could be examined. The median time the participants had spent on suppressive ART was over 7 years. The TCR cluster analysis across participants included roughly eight participants for CMV and six or seven participants for Gag. Apart from a couple of participants who underwent leukapheresis at a single time point, peripheral blood samples of up to about 180 mL were collected from participants at multiple time points. TCRbeta sequencing assessed the clonality of all cells in each sorted population, while proviral sequencing assessed the clonality of infected cells.

Including cysteine and phenylalanine, the CDR3 has 15 amino acids. Left in the record is the CDR3 DNA by itself, 45 bases read in frame from the first base. The germline V gene encodes CDR1 SGHDT and CDR2 YYEEEE. V loses 0 bases, J loses 2 bases, and the germline ends lie 11 bases apart. The immunoSEQ hsTCRB assay version 4 in survey mode was used to sequence TCRbeta repertoires from genomic DNA. Genomic DNA was diluted to 8.5 to 10 ng/uL, using up to roughly 1 ug per sample for TCRbeta sequencing. Concerning the study's data processing: Analysis of the TCRbeta data was done in ImmunoSeq Analyzer 3.0, and diversity was computed on productive nucleotide rearrangements. Using the Immunarch R package, lower-bound TCR diversity was estimated with the improved Chao index and clonality was estimated with the Gini coefficient. Nucleotide rearrangements that differed but encoded the same CDR3beta amino acid sequence were counted as separate clonotypes. Differential abundance analysis identified TCRbeta sequences significantly enriched in antigen-responding cells relative to anti-CD3/anti-CD28-activated cells. TCRs were clustered by predicted peptide-MHC specificity with GLIPH2, both within individual participants and across merged participant data sets. What TCRdb holds here is the immuneACCESS table cut down to in-frame rearrangements. Part of the clones is not present; checked against another copy, under half of the missing clones reflect an unresolved V gene, and the others are unexplained. V and J calls and clone size follow that table, whereas D and trimming were derived from the DNA. Here the sample has around 48,000 clones; about 81% occur a single time. Jointly, the top ten make up 3% of the sample.

Overall results and qualifications from the work: Significantly lower TCRbeta richness was observed in CMV- and Gag-responding cells than in anti-CD3/anti-CD28-responding cells, and higher oligoclonality was observed in CMV-responding cells than in CD3/CD28-stimulated and Gag-responding cells. Within the same sorted populations, TCR oligoclonality correlated with proviral oligoclonality. The study involved few individuals and tested only a limited range of antigens. Bulk TCR analyses could not be limited to the rare CMV-responding cells that actually contained HIV-1 proviruses. Antigen-responding cells were enriched for expanded CDR3beta sequences that were degenerate, which suggests that CD4+ responses to CMV and Gag underwent convergent selection.

Reading the label with the study, this specimen's treatment or condition is: suppressive antiretroviral therapy. Lysates of CMV-infected fibroblasts at about 11 ug/mL were used to stimulate the cells. Nonresponding CD40L-negative CD69-negative CD45RO-high memory CD4+ T cells were sorted as memory populations depleted of antigen-responding cells. Participants were HIV-1-infected adults who started suppressive ART during chronic infection. For at least 4 years, the participants' plasma HIV-1 RNA had been undetectable, below 50 copies/mL. To be included, participants needed a CD4+ T cell count above 400 cells/uL and a positive CMV serology. Before stimulation, PBMCs were isolated using density centrifugation and depleted of CD8+ T cells. CD8-depleted PBMCs were stimulated for 18 hours with anti-CD28/CD49d costimulation, CD40-blocking antibody and enfuvirtide to prevent new infections. Cell sorting was done on a Beckman Coulter MoFlo Legacy or XDP sorter, and dead cells were excluded with propidium iodide. For samples with more than one million cells, genomic DNA was extracted with the QIAamp DNA Mini Kit, and for all other samples the Quick-DNA Microprep Kit was used.

With respect to this clone: Its specific antigen is unknown. Per-base quality was not reported, and no clone a single base away is much larger than it.

The TCR originated in an adult man with HIV who was CMV-seropositive. The rearrangement combines TRBV5-6 with TRBJ1-1; confidence is insufficient to name the D gene. Sequenced material: CD4+ T cells sorted from PBMCs after approximately 19-hour stimulation, taken from a patient who received antiretroviral therapy. This sample's cell subset or site label indicates: CD40L-CD69- CD45RO-high memory CD4 T cells not responding to CMV lysate. Read as DNA, the sequence is TGTGCCAGCAGCTTGGTGGGTGCCGGAAACACTGAAGCTTTCTTT. Its coded protein is CASSLVGAGNTEAFF.